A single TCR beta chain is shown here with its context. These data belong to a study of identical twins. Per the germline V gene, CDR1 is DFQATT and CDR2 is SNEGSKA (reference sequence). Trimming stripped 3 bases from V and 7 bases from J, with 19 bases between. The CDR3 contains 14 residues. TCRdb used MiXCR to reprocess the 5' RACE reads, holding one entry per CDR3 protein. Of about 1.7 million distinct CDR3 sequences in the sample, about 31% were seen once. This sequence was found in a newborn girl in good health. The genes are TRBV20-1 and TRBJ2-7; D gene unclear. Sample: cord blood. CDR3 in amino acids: CSARQGASYDEQYF. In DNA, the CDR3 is TGCAGTGCTAGGCAAGGCGCCTCCTACGATGAGCAGTACTTC.